Shown below are 20 T cell receptor beta chains from a single sample sequenced in a study of T-cell reconstitution after alpha-beta-depleted transplantation in children. During its preparation, the TCRbeta library received unique molecular identifiers. TCRdb re-analysed the PCR reads in MiXCR, keeping a single row per CDR3 protein. The table has 300,000 or so distinct CDR3 sequences, 9.9% seen once; the top ten hold 10%. This specimen was PBMCs from the stem cell graft donor, taken from the stem cell graft. The receptors come from a human donor who donated a stem cell graft to a child with SCID.

The chain uses TRBV29-1 and TRBJ2-7, with D tentatively TRBD2 (5 bases). The CDR3 totals 12 residues. Trimming removed 4 bases from V and 4 bases from J, with 11 bases in between. CDR1 and CDR2 (germline): SQVTM, ANQGSEA. The DNA of the CDR3 is TGCAGCGTTGTTGGGGAGAAGTACGAGCAGTACTTC. Protein: CSVVGEKYEQYF.

The chain joins TRBV12-3 or TRBV12-4 to TRBJ1-2; no firm D call. Trimming took off 1 base at V and 4 bases at J, with 7 bases between the two ends. The CDR3 runs 13 residues. Here the CDR3 DNA reads TGTGCCAGCAGTTTAGGACCTTTCTATGGCTACACCTTC. It codes for CASSLGPFYGYTF.

This clonotype was observed a few times. This sequence joins TRBV6-6 and TRBJ1-1, with a tentative D call TRBD1 (6 bases). Trimming took off 4 bases at V and 1 base at J, with 7 bases between the two ends. This CDR3 has 13 amino acids. CDR1 is MNHNY and CDR2 is SVGAGI in the germline V gene (reference sequence). The CDR3 protein is CASSSDRNTEAFF. In DNA, the CDR3 is TGTGCCAGCAGTTCGGACAGGAACACTGAAGCTTTCTTT.

This clonotype came up a few times. The chain carries TRBV12-3 or TRBV12-4 and TRBJ1-5; D unclear. CDR3 length equals 12 residues. Trimming stripped 4 bases from V and 2 bases from J, with 3 bases between. CDR3 nucleotides: TGTGCCAGCAGTTGGGGCAATCAGCCCCAGCATTTT. Protein: CASSWGNQPQHF.

This clonotype was observed a few times. This chain connects TRBV5-1 to TRBJ2-3; no clear D. V was cut by 0 bases and J by 0 bases, with 8 bases left in between. The CDR3 contains 15 residues. CDR1 is SGHRS, CDR2 YFSETQ, per germline. The CDR3: CASSLDPFSTDTQYF. The CDR3 DNA follows: TGCGCCAGCAGCTTGGACCCCTTCAGCACAGATACGCAGTATTTT.

This clonotype was observed a handful of times. V gene TRBV12-3 or TRBV12-4 combines with J gene TRBJ2-3, with 14 bases matching TRBD2. This CDR3 region has 18 residues. Trimming cost V 4 bases and J 5 bases; bases outside gene matches: 11. The DNA for the CDR3 is TGTGCCAGCAGTTCCCGCGGGACTAGCGGGGGCTGGAAAGATACGCAGTATTTT. Translated: CASSSRGTSGGWKDTQYF.

The V gene is TRBV6-1, the J gene TRBJ1-3; D is uncertain. V shed 3 bases and J shed 3 bases, with 9 bases lying between them. The germline CDR1 and CDR2 sequences are MNHNS and SASEGT. This CDR3 has 14 amino acids. The CDR3 protein is CASSEDGVGNTIYF. The CDR3, as DNA: TGTGCCAGCAGTGAGGACGGGGTTGGAAACACCATATATTTT.

The rearrangement links TRBV11-2 to TRBJ2-7; 7 bases align to TRBD1. V gave up 5 bases and J gave up 6 bases; unmatched junction bases: 7. The CDR3 runs to 13 residues. Germline V gene lookup returns CDR1 SGHAT and CDR2 FQNNGV. The CDR3 is CASSLGQLLEQYF. The CDR3 DNA follows: TGTGCCAGCAGCCTGGGACAGTTGCTCGAGCAGTACTTC.

This clonotype occurred many times. The chain uses TRBV7-8 and TRBJ2-3; TRBD1 agrees at 9 bases. The CDR3 extends over 15 amino acids. V lost 5 bases, J lost 0 bases, and 3 bases stayed unmatched. Looked up from germline, CDR1 is SGHVS and CDR2 is FQNEAQ. The CDR3: CASSVQGASTDTQYF. CDR3 coding DNA: TGTGCCAGCAGCGTACAGGGGGCCAGCACAGATACGCAGTATTTT.

Many counts were recorded for this clonotype. The chain joins TRBV29-1 to TRBJ2-7; no firm D call. V gave up 0 bases and J gave up 2 bases, with 2 bases separating them. CDR1 and CDR2 from the germline V gene are SQVTM and ANQGSEA. The CDR3 consists of 11 residues. The CDR3 DNA sequence: TGCAGCGTTGAAGATACCTACGAGCAGTACTTC. This sequence encodes CSVEDTYEQYF.

This clonotype was found many times. The gene calls are TRBV6-1 and TRBJ2-3; 9 bases agree with TRBD2. Germline V gene sequence: CDR1 MNHNS, CDR2 SASEGT. The CDR3 loop spans 15 amino acids. With V trimmed by 6 bases and J by 2 bases, 6 bases remained unmatched. The CDR3 nucleotides read TGTGCCAGCAGAGATAGCGGGGGTTACACAGATACGCAGTATTTT. It is translated as CASRDSGGYTDTQYF.

This chain joins TRBV20-1 and TRBJ2-5, with 12 bases fitting TRBD2. The CDR3 has 16 residues. Germline trimming cut 1 base from V and 6 bases from J; bases unmatched to any gene: 9. Germline V gene data show CDR1 as DFQATT and CDR2 as SNEGSKA (reference sequence). As DNA, the CDR3 is TGCAGTGCTAGAGCTGAAGCTAGCGGGGGGGTCAAGACCCAGTACTTC. Amino acid sequence: CSARAEASGGVKTQYF.

This clonotype has a handful of counts. This sequence joins TRBV7-9 and TRBJ2-5; tentative D call: TRBD2 (5 bases). V lost 1 base and J lost 5, with 14 bases in between. Germline CDR1 and CDR2: SEHNR and FQNEAQ (reference sequence). The CDR3 contains 15 residues. The CDR3, as DNA: TGTGCCAGCAGCTTAGTGGAGGTGTTCGGGGAGACCCAGTACTTC. This encodes CASSLVEVFGETQYF.

This clonotype was detected only a few times. Here the CDR3 DNA reads TGTGCCAGCAGCCCCCACATCAGCGGAAAAGTTTTCTTT. Protein product: CASSPHISGKVFF. The rearrangement joins TRBV12-3 or TRBV12-4 to TRBJ1-1; D unclear. The length of the CDR3 is 13 residues. Between the trimmed V and J ends, which lost 6 bases and 13 bases, there was a span of 21 bases.

This clonotype was recorded many times. This chain uses TRBV10-2 with TRBJ2-2; 8 positions match TRBD1. This CDR3 contains 14 residues. V dropped 3 bases and J dropped 6; count of bases not matched to a gene: 3. Germline V gene sequence: CDR1 WSHSY, CDR2 SAAADI. The CDR3 nucleotides read TGCGCCAGCAGTGAACAGGGGGTGGCCGGGGAGCTGTTTTTT. Encoded protein: CASSEQGVAGELFF.

This chain joins TRBV12-3 or TRBV12-4 and TRBJ2-7, with 8 bases matching TRBD1. V lost 5 bases to trimming and J lost 4 bases; unmatched junction nucleotides: 7. The CDR3 sequence is 14 residues long. The CDR3 DNA reads TGTGCCAGCAGTCCGGGACAGGTAGAGTACGAGCAGTACTTC. Amino acid sequence: CASSPGQVEYEQYF.

The rearrangement uses TRBV20-1 and TRBJ2-7; tentative D call: TRBD2 (6 bases). This CDR3 contains 14 residues. The V and J ends lost 0 bases and 4 bases respectively, with 13 bases between them. The germline gives CDR1 DFQATT, CDR2 SNEGSKA (reference sequence). The CDR3 DNA reads TGCAGTGCTAGAGATCAGGGAGGTACTTACGAGCAGTACTTC. Its protein product is CSARDQGGTYEQYF.

This clonotype has a count of ten or more. The J gene is TRBJ2-3, the V gene TRBV15; D might be TRBD2 (6 bases). The V end was cut by 0 bases, the J end by 3 bases, with 10 bases between. The CDR3 consists of 15 residues. CDR1 and CDR2 from the germline V gene are LNHNV and YYDKDF (reference sequence). The CDR3 coding sequence is TGTGCCACCAGCAGAGATTTAGGGAGGACAGATACGCAGTATTTT. This encodes CATSRDLGRTDTQYF. Drawing the rest from reference TRBV15 and TRBJ2-3, the complete variable domain is DAMVIQNPRYQVTQFGKPVTLSCSQTLNHNVMYWYQQKSSQAPKLLFHYYDKDFNNEADTPDNFQSRRPNTSFCFLDIRSPGLGDTAMYLCATSRDLGRTDTQYFGPGTRLTVL.

The V call is TRBV27, the J call TRBJ2-7; the D call may be TRBD1 or TRBD2 (5 bases each). Germline CDR1 and CDR2: MNHEY and SMNVEV (reference sequence). This CDR3 contains 13 residues. Trimming took 5 bases from V and 3 from J, leaving 11 bases between them. CDR3 DNA sequence: TGTGCCAGCAGTCGGGGACGGTACTACGAGCAGTACTTC. This encodes CASSRGRYYEQYF.

A word on this clonotype: A much larger clone differs by one base, so this may be a read error. The V and J genes are TRBV4-1 and TRBJ2-3; no firm D call. The CDR3 consists of 13 residues. Per germline, CDR1 MGHRA and CDR2 YSYEKL. The CDR3 loop is CASGQEEWGTQYF. The CDR3 bases are TGCGCCAGCGGCCAAGAAGAATGGGGTACGCAGTATTTT.